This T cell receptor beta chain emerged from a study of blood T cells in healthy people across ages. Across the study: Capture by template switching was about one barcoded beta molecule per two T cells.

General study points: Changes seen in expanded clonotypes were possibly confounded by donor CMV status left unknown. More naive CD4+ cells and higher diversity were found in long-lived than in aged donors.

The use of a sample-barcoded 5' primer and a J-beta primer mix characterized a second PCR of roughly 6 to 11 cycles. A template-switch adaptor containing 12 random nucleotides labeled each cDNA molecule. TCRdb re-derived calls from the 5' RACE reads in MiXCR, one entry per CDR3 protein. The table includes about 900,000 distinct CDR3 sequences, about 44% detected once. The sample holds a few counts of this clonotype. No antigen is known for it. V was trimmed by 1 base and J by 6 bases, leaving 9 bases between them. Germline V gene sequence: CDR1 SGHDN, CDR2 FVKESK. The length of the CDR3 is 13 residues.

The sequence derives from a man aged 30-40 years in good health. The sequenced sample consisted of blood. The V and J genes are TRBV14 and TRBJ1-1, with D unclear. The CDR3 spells CASSQAVRPEAFF. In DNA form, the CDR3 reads TGTGCCAGCAGCCAAGCGGTGCGCCCTGAAGCTTTCTTT.